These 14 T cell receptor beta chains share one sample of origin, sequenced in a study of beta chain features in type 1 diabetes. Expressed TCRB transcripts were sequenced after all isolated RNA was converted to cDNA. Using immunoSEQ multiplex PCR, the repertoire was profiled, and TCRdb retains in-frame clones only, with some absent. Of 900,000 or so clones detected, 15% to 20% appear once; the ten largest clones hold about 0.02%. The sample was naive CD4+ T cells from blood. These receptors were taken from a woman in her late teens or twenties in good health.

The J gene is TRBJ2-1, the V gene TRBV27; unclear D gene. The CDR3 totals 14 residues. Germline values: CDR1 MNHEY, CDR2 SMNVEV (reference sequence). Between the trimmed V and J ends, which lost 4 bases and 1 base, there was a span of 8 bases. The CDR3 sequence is CASSSYPSYNEQFF. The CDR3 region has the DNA TGTGCCAGCAGTTCCTACCCTTCCTACAATGAGCAGTTCTTC.

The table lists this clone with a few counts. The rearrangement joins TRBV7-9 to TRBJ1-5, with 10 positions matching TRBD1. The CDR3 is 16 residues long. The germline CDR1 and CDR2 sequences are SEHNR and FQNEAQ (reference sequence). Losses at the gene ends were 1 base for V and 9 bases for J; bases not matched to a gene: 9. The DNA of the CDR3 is TGTGCCAGCAGCTTAGGGGGACAGGGGAGGACCTCGCCCCAGCATTTT. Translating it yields CASSLGGQGRTSPQHF.

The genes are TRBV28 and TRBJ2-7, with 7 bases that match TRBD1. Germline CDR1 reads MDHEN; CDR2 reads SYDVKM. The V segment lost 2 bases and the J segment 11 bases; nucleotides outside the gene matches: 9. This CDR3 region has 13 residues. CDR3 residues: CASSLPRQGREYF. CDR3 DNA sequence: TGTGCCAGCAGTTTACCCAGACAGGGCCGGGAGTACTTC.

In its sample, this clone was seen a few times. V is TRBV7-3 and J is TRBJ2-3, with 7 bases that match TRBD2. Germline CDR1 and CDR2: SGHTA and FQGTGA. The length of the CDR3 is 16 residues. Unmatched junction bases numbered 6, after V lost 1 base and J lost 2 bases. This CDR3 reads CASSLKASGSTDTQYF. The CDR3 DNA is TGTGCCAGCAGCTTAAAGGCTAGCGGATCCACAGATACGCAGTATTTT.

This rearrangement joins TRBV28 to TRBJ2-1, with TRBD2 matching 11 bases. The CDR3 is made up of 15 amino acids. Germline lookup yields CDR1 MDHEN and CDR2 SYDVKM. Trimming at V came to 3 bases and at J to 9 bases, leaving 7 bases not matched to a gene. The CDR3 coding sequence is TGTGCCAGCAGTTTCGAACTAGCGGGAGAAATTGAGCAGTTCTTC. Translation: CASSFELAGEIEQFF.

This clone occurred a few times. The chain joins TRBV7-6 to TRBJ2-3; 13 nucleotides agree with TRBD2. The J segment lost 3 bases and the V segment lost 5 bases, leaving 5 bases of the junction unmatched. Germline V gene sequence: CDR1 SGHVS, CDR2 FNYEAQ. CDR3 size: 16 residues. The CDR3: CASSPKLAGGTDTQYF. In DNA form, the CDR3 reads TGTGCCAGCAGCCCGAAACTAGCGGGAGGGACAGATACGCAGTATTTT.

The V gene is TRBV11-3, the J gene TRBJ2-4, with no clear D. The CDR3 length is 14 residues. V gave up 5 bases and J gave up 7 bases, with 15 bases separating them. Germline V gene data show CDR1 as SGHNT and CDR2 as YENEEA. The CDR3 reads CASSKDMAGNIQYF. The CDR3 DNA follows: TGTGCCAGCAGCAAAGACATGGCTGGGAACATTCAGTACTTC.

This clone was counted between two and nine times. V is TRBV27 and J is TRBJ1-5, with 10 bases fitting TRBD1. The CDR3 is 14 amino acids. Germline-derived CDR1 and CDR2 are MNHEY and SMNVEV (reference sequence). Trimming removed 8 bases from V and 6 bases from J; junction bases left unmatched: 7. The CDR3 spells CASGRTGGGQPQHF. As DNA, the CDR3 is TGTGCCAGCGGACGGACAGGGGGAGGTCAGCCCCAGCATTTT.

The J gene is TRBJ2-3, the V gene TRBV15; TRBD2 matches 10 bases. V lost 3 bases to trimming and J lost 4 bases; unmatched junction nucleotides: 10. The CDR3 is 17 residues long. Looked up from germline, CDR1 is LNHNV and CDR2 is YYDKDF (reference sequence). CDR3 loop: CATSRGLASLVADTQYF. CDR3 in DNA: TGTGCCACCAGCAGGGGACTAGCGTCCCTGGTCGCAGATACGCAGTATTTT.

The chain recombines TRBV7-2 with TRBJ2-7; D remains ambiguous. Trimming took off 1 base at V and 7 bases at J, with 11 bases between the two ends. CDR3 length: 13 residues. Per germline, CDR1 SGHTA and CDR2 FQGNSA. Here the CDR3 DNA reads TGTGCCAGCAGCTTAGTGGGCCTGACGGAGCAGTACTTC. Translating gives CASSLVGLTEQYF.

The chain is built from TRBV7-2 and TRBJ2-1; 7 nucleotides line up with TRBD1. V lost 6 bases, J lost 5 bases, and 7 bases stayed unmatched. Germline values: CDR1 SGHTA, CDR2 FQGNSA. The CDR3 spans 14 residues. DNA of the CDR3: TGTGCCAGCAGGCGACGGGGACAGAACAATGAGCAGTTCTTC. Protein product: CASRRRGQNNEQFF.

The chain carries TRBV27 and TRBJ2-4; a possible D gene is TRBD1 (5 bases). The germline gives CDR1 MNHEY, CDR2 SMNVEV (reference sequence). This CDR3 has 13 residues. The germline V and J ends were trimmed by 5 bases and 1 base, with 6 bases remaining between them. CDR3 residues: CASSKGAKNIQYF. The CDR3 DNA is TGTGCCAGCAGTAAGGGGGCCAAAAACATTCAGTACTTC.

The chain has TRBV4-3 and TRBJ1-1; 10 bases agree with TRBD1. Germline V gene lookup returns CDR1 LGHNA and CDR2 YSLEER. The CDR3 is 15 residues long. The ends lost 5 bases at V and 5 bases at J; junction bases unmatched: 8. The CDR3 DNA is TGCGCCAGCAGCATGCGGGACAGGGGAGGGACTGAAGCTTTCTTT. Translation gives CASSMRDRGGTEAFF.

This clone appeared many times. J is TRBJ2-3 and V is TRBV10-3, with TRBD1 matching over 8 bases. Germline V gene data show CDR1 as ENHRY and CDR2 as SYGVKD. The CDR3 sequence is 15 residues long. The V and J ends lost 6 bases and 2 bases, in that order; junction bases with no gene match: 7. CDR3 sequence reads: CAISMGQDTTDTQYF. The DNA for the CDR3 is TGTGCCATCAGCATGGGACAGGACACCACAGATACGCAGTATTTT.